These 27 T cell receptor beta chains share one sample of origin, sequenced in a study of cytomegalovirus exposure and HLA in healthy donors (dated by TCRdb to about 2017). Preparation of the library involved the immunoSEQ multiplex PCR assay. For the multiplex PCR, a mixture combining 60 forward primers for TCR Vbeta segments and 13 reverse primers for TCR Jbeta segments was used. TCRdb retrieved this table from immuneACCESS and kept in-frame rearrangements only. Not all clones are present; in checked studies, unresolved V genes account for under half, and no reason is known for the remainder. Counted in this sample were about 84,000 clones; 63% of them appeared once. Together, the top ten hold approximately 15% of the sample. Material for sequencing was PBMCs. The receptors derive from a woman between 35 and 50 years old in good health and CMV-seropositive.

The chain uses TRBV10-3 and TRBJ2-7, with D possibly TRBD1 on 6 matching bases. The CDR3 totals 13 residues. Trimming left V 6 bases short and J 1 base short, with 10 bases between. Germline V CDR1 and CDR2: ENHRY, SYGVKD. The CDR3 DNA reads as TGTGCCATCAGCCGGACAGATTCCTACGAGCAGTACTTC. Amino acids: CAISRTDSYEQYF.

This chain connects TRBV5-3 to TRBJ1-2; D ambiguous. TRBV5-3 carries the ORF label, with uncertain function. CDR3 length: 17 amino acids. V lost 1 base and J 2 bases, leaving 18 bases between the germline ends. CDR3 amino acids: CARSLLSIPGLNYGYTF. The CDR3 DNA sequence: TGTGCCAGAAGCTTGTTATCCATACCCGGGTTAAACTATGGCTACACCTTC.

The chain has TRBV18 and TRBJ1-3, with D maybe TRBD1 (5 bases). From germline, CDR1 is KGHSH and CDR2 LQKENI. The CDR3 runs 15 residues. Trimming cost V 2 bases and J 0 bases, with 8 bases left between them. The chain's CDR3 is CASSPKGNSGNTIYF. CDR3 DNA: TGTGCCAGCTCACCAAAGGGGAACTCTGGAAACACCATATATTTT.

The J gene is TRBJ2-1, the V gene TRBV7-6; no reliable D call. The germline CDR1 and CDR2 sequences are SGHVS and FNYEAQ. CDR3 length equals 11 residues. The germline V and J ends were trimmed by 3 bases and 8 bases, with 5 bases remaining between them. CDR3 DNA: TGTGCCAGCAGCTTGAGCGATGAGCAGTTCTTC. Translation: CASSLSDEQFF.

There are a few counts of this clone. V usage is TRBV5-4 and J usage is TRBJ2-3; 8 bases align to TRBD1. This CDR3 is built from 15 residues. J lost 2 bases, V lost 3 bases, and 5 bases had no gene match. CDR1 and CDR2 (germline): SGHNT, YYREEE (reference sequence). The CDR3, as DNA: TGTGCCAGCAGCTCGGACAGGGACCACACAGATACGCAGTATTTT. Translating it yields CASSSDRDHTDTQYF.

This sequence joins TRBV7-9 and TRBJ2-7, with 12 bases lining up with TRBD2. Germline CDR1 reads SEHNR; CDR2 reads FQNEAQ (reference sequence). V was pared by 4 bases and J by 5 bases, with 6 bases of the junction left unmatched. The CDR3 is 15 amino acids. The CDR3 DNA reads TGTGCCAGCAGCTCCCCGACTAGCGGGAGAAACGAGCAGTACTTC. This sequence encodes CASSSPTSGRNEQYF.

This chain joins TRBV27 and TRBJ2-7, with 12 nucleotides matching TRBD1. With V trimmed by 5 bases and J by 7 bases, 9 bases remained unmatched. Germline V gives CDR1 MNHEY, CDR2 SMNVEV (reference sequence). CDR3 length equals 15 residues. CDR3 protein: CASSVWDRGRWEQYF. CDR3 bases: TGTGCCAGCAGTGTCTGGGACAGGGGGCGTTGGGAGCAGTACTTC.

The CDR3 spells CATSREGTLNTEAFF. CDR3 DNA sequence: TGTGCCACCAGCAGAGAAGGGACATTGAACACTGAAGCTTTCTTT. V is TRBV15 and J is TRBJ1-1; D is perhaps TRBD1 (6 bases). V dropped 0 bases and J dropped 0 bases, with 8 bases sitting between them. Germline V gene lookup returns CDR1 LNHNV and CDR2 YYDKDF (reference sequence). There are 15 residues in the CDR3. The whole variable domain, remainder taken from reference TRBV15 and TRBJ1-1, is DAMVIQNPRYQVTQFGKPVTLSCSQTLNHNVMYWYQQKSSQAPKLLFHYYDKDFNNEADTPDNFQSRRPNTSFCFLDIRSPGLGDTAMYLCATSREGTLNTEAFFGQGTRLTVV.

J is TRBJ2-5 and V is TRBV4-3; TRBD2 aligns across 9 bases. J was trimmed by 6 bases and V by 1 base; bases with no gene match: 12. The V gene's germline CDR1 is LGHNA and CDR2 YSLEER. The CDR3 extends over 17 amino acids. CDR3 coding DNA: TGCGCCAGCAGCCAAGTCGAGGCGCGGGAGGGCCCGAAGACCCAGTACTTC. Translated: CASSQVEAREGPKTQYF.

This clone was seen only once. This chain connects TRBV27 to TRBJ2-1; 9 bases match TRBD1. The CDR3 is 14 residues long. CDR1 is MNHEY and CDR2 is SMNVEV in the germline V gene (reference sequence). Trimming cost V 7 bases and J 7 bases; bases outside gene matches: 8. This chain's CDR3 is CASTTLTGGNEQFF. The CDR3 DNA reads as TGTGCCAGCACTACCTTGACAGGGGGAAATGAGCAGTTCTTC.

The J gene is TRBJ2-2, the V gene TRBV2; tentatively, D is TRBD2 (5 bases). Deletions cut 6 bases from V and 6 bases from J, with 8 bases between. Germline CDR1 reads SNHLY; CDR2 reads FYNNEI. The CDR3 is 12 residues long. CDR3 sequence: CASRERAGELFF. CDR3 coding DNA: TGTGCCAGCAGAGAGAGGGCCGGGGAGCTGTTTTTT.

This clone has only one observation. In nucleotides, the CDR3 is TGTGCCAGCAGTGAAGGACTCCATCAGCCCCAGCATTTT. Amino acid sequence: CASSEGLHQPQHF. The chain joins TRBV2 to TRBJ1-5; D ambiguous. Trimming removed 1 base at V and 5 bases at J, with 6 bases between. Germline V gene data show CDR1 as SNHLY and CDR2 as FYNNEI. The CDR3 spans 13 residues.

The gene calls are TRBV7-9 and TRBJ2-1; no clear D. Per the germline V gene, CDR1 is SEHNR and CDR2 is FQNEAQ (reference sequence). V was shortened by 5 bases and J by 0 bases, with 11 bases between the two germline ends. This CDR3 has 15 amino acids. CDR3 sequence (DNA): TGTGCCAGCAGCCGCCTAAGAAACTCCTACAATGAGCAGTTCTTC. Its protein product is CASSRLRNSYNEQFF.

The chain carries TRBV9 and TRBJ1-2; a possible D gene is TRBD1 (5 bases). Trimming shortened V by 5 bases and J by 7 bases, and 18 bases separated the two germline ends. The length of the CDR3 is 14 residues. Germline V gene lookup returns CDR1 SGDLS and CDR2 YYNGEE. CDR3 in DNA: TGTGCCAGCAGTTCTAGAGTTGGGGCAGGTGGCTACACCTTC. Its protein is CASSSRVGAGGYTF.

This clone appeared a few times. V is TRBV7-2 and J is TRBJ1-5; 7 bases line up with TRBD1. The junction had 3 bases not matched to a gene; V was cut back by 1 base and J by 6 bases. Germline CDR1 and CDR2: SGHTA and FQGNSA. This CDR3 contains 14 residues. CDR3 nucleotides: TGTGCCAGCAGCTTAGGACAGGGAGTTCAGCCCCAGCATTTT. It specifies CASSLGQGVQPQHF.

The V and J genes are TRBV11-2 and TRBJ2-1; perhaps TRBD1 as D (5 bases). The CDR3 runs 13 residues. The germline V gene has CDR1 SGHAT and CDR2 FQNNGV. Trimming shortened V by 5 bases and J by 10 bases, and 15 bases separated the two germline ends. The CDR3 is CASSEFQGSEQFF. In nucleotides, the CDR3 is TGTGCCAGCAGCGAATTCCAGGGATCAGAGCAGTTCTTC. The variable domain in full, with the rest retrieved from reference TRBV11-2 and TRBJ2-1, is EAGVAQSPRYKIIEKRQSVAFWCNPISGHATLYWYQQILGQGPKLLIQFQNNGVVDDSQLPKDRFSAERLKGVDSTLKIQPAKLEDSAVYLCASSEFQGSEQFFGPGTRLTVL.

CDR3 loop: CASSSFTGGVTQYF. The DNA for the CDR3 is TGTGCCAGCAGCTCCTTTACAGGGGGGGTTACGCAGTATTTT. The chain carries TRBV7-9 and TRBJ2-3; TRBD1 is a possible D gene (8 bases). V was shortened by 4 bases and J by 8 bases, with 16 bases between the two germline ends. CDR3 length: 14 residues. Germline values: CDR1 SEHNR, CDR2 FQNEAQ (reference sequence).

The sample holds a few counts of this clone. V and J are TRBV29-1 and TRBJ1-5; D perhaps matches TRBD1 (6 bases). The CDR3 runs to 13 residues. Germline V gene sequence: CDR1 SQVTM, CDR2 ANQGSEA. V was shortened by 6 bases and J by 10 bases, with 19 bases between the two germline ends. CDR3 sequence reads: CSVTSGVLEPQHF. The CDR3 bases are TGCAGCGTAACCTCAGGGGTGTTGGAACCCCAGCATTTT. Full variable domain (missing parts from reference TRBV29-1 and TRBJ1-5): SAVISQKPSRDICQRGTSLTIQCQVDSQVTMMFWYRQQPGQSLTLIATANQGSEATYESGFVIDKFPISRPNLTFSTLTVSNMSPEDSSIYLCSVTSGVLEPQHFGDGTRLSIL.

This clone was detected only a few times. CDR3 nucleotides: TGTGCCAGCAGATCTACTTCCGGGACAGGGAACTACACCTTC. Amino acids: CASRSTSGTGNYTF. This chain links TRBV28 with TRBJ1-2; 9 bases agree with TRBD1. V gave up 6 bases and J gave up 10 bases; unmatched junction bases: 12. Germline CDR1 reads MDHEN; CDR2 reads SYDVKM. The CDR3 is made up of 14 amino acids.

This chain connects TRBV6-5 to TRBJ1-2; possible D gene TRBD1, 5 bases. The CDR3 contains 13 residues. V was clipped by 6 bases and J by 5 bases, with 13 bases between them. Germline V CDR1 and CDR2: MNHEY, SVGAGI. CDR3 sequence reads: CASSTRGEYGYTF. CDR3 DNA sequence: TGTGCCAGCAGCACCCGGGGGGAGTATGGCTACACCTTC.

This clone was counted only a few times. CDR3 protein: CASSQVVPVNEQFF. DNA of the CDR3: TGCGCCAGCAGCCAAGTGGTCCCGGTCAATGAGCAGTTCTTC. The chain combines TRBV4-1 with TRBJ2-1; D is uncertain. Germline lookup yields CDR1 MGHRA and CDR2 YSYEKL. CDR3 length: 14 residues. V shed 1 base and J shed 6 bases, with 10 bases lying between them.

The V call is TRBV28, the J call TRBJ2-7, with D perhaps TRBD2 (5 bases). The CDR3 is 13 residues long. Germline CDR1 is MDHEN and CDR2 is SYDVKM. V lost 8 bases to trimming and J lost 2 bases, with 13 bases between them. CDR3 sequence (DNA): TGTGCCAGCTCGGGGTCGAGTACCTACGAGCAGTACTTC. As protein: CASSGSSTYEQYF.

V gene TRBV5-4 combines with J gene TRBJ2-3; D unclear. V lost 5 bases, J lost 10 bases, and 11 bases lay in between. There are 11 residues in the CDR3. The germline V gene encodes CDR1 SGHNT and CDR2 YYREEE (reference sequence). The CDR3: CASRDEVAQYF. The DNA for the CDR3 is TGTGCCAGCAGAGACGAGGTGGCGCAGTATTTT.

The chain employs TRBV4-1 and TRBJ1-1; the D gene is possibly TRBD1 (6 bases). This CDR3 is built from 15 residues. The V end was cut by 4 bases, the J end by 4 bases, with 16 bases between. Looked up from germline, CDR1 is MGHRA and CDR2 is YSYEKL. The CDR3 coding sequence is TGCGCCAGCAGCCCAGGTCTGGGGGCGAGCACTGAAGCTTTCTTT. It codes for CASSPGLGASTEAFF.

The chain employs TRBV28 and TRBJ1-2, with TRBD1 matching 12 bases. Germline CDR1 is MDHEN and CDR2 is SYDVKM. The CDR3 extends over 18 amino acids. The V gene end was trimmed by 7 bases and the J gene end by 6 bases; junction bases not matched to a gene: 18. Written as DNA, the CDR3 is TGTGCCAGCATTAACTGGAGGGACAGGGGGCGCCGGTCGGATGGCTACACCTTC. Translated, it gives CASINWRDRGRRSDGYTF.

The J gene is TRBJ1-5, the V gene TRBV28, with D unclear. Germline lookup yields CDR1 MDHEN and CDR2 SYDVKM. This CDR3 has 16 amino acids. V lost 0 bases and J lost 1, with 10 bases in between. This chain's CDR3 is CASSLWSGGSNQPQHF. The CDR3 nucleotides are TGTGCCAGCAGTTTATGGTCGGGAGGGAGCAATCAGCCCCAGCATTTT. The complete variable domain, with remaining parts taken from reference TRBV28 and TRBJ1-5, reads DVKVTQSSRYLVKRTGEKVFLECVQDMDHENMFWYRQDPGLGLRLIYFSYDVKMKEKGDIPEGYSVSREKKERFSLILESASTNQTSMYLCASSLWSGGSNQPQHFGDGTRLSIL.

In this sample, this clone turned up a few times. The V and J genes are TRBV19 and TRBJ2-1; 12 nucleotides line up with TRBD2. Germline CDR1 reads LNHDA; CDR2 reads SQIVND (reference sequence). This CDR3 has 15 amino acids. V shed 7 bases, J shed 3 bases, and the junction held 4 bases outside the gene matches. For the CDR3, the DNA is TGTGCCAGTACCCCACTAGCGGGAGGCTACAATGAGCAGTTCTTC. Translating it yields CASTPLAGGYNEQFF.